These T cell receptor beta chains were read from a single sample in a study of T cell responses to AZD1222 COVID-19 vaccine. TCRdb's table, derived via immunoSEQ multiplex PCR, lists solely in-frame clones and lacks some. The sample carries 150,000 to 200,000 clones, roughly 94% recorded once. The sequencing used peripheral blood, collected 28 days after the second AZD1222 dose. The receptor source for this set is an adult who received the AZD1222 COVID-19 vaccine. Each CDR3 is given with its conserved first and last residue. D genes are given only for firm matches. Only some rows state a clone size, as once, few, many or a class for expanded clones.

j_call clone_size v_call d_call cdr3_nt cdr3_aa
TRBJ2-7 NA TRBV18 TRBD1 TGTGCCAGCTCACCAGGGACAGGGATGCCCTACGAGCAGTACTTC CASSPGTGMPYEQYF
TRBJ1-4 NA TRBV5-1 NA TGCGCCAGCAGCCCGAACAGGGTACGGGAAAAACTGTTTTTT CASSPNRVREKLFF
TRBJ1-3 NA TRBV6-5 NA TGTGCCAGCAGCCAACAGGGAGGGTCTGGAAACACCATATATTTT CASSQQGGSGNTIYF
TRBJ1-2 NA TRBV29-1 TRBD1 TGCAGCACCGCCGGGACAGAGAACTATGGCTACACCTTC CSTAGTENYGYTF
TRBJ2-7 NA TRBV5-1 TRBD1 TGCGCCAGCAGCTTGCCAGGGGGTTACGAGCAGTACTTC CASSLPGGYEQYF
TRBJ2-2 NA TRBV27 TRBD2 TGTGCCAGCAGTTTCTCACTAGCGTACGGCGGGGAGCTGTTTTTT CASSFSLAYGGELFF
TRBJ1-5 once TRBV10-3 NA TGTGCCATCAGTGAGGGATTAGGGGGCAATCAGCCCCAGCATTTT CAISEGLGGNQPQHF
TRBJ1-2 NA TRBV2 NA TGTGCCAGCAGTGTACCTCGACGGAACTATGGCTACACCTTC CASSVPRRNYGYTF
TRBJ2-7 NA TRBV2 NA TGTGCCAGCGAGGGGGGCCACTCCTACGAGCAGTACTTC CASEGGHSYEQYF
TRBJ1-4 NA TRBV19 NA TGTGCCAGTAGTATTCAAGGGCGCGTAAATGAAAAACTGTTTTTT CASSIQGRVNEKLFF
TRBJ1-5 NA TRBV2 NA TGTGCCAGCCTTGCGCGGACGGGGGATCAGCCCCAGCATTTT CASLARTGDQPQHF
TRBJ1-2 NA TRBV6-5 NA TGTGCCAGCAGTTACCGCCTCGTAGGGAGCTACACCTTC CASSYRLVGSYTF
TRBJ1-1 NA TRBV21-1 NA TGTGCCAGCAGCAAGCAGCAGAACACTGAAGCTTTCTTT CASSKQQNTEAFF
TRBJ2-2 NA TRBV18 NA TGTGCCAGCTCACCATCGGGGGCACCCTCCGCCGGGGAGCTGTTTTTT CASSPSGAPSAGELFF
TRBJ1-6 NA TRBV11-2 NA TGTGCCAGCAGCCTGCAACCAGGGTTTAATTCACCCCTCCACTTT CASSLQPGFNSPLHF
TRBJ2-2 NA TRBV6-1 NA TGTGCCAGCAGTGAATACATCCAGGTCGGGGATGAGCTGTTTTTT CASSEYIQVGDELFF
TRBJ2-7 once TRBV27 TRBD1 TGTGCCAGCAGTTTAACAGGGGGTGCCTACGAGCAGTACTTC CASSLTGGAYEQYF
TRBJ1-4 NA TRBV6-5 NA TGTGCCAGCACTAGAGCCCACACTAATGAAAAACTGTTTTTT CASTRAHTNEKLFF
TRBJ2-7 once TRBV5-1 NA TGCGCCAGCAGCTTGGAAGCAGGGACCCACGAGCAGTACTTC CASSLEAGTHEQYF
TRBJ1-1 NA TRBV7-2 NA TGTGCCAGCAGCCCAGCTTTTTCTGAAGCTTTCTTT CASSPAFSEAFF
TRBJ2-2 NA TRBV5-1 NA TGCGCCAGCAGCTCTCTTCCCACCGGGGAGCTGTTTTTT CASSSLPTGELFF
TRBJ1-2 NA TRBV12-3/TRBV12-4 NA TGTGCCAGCAGTACACGTCCTTGGGATGGCTACACCTTC CASSTRPWDGYTF
TRBJ1-3 NA TRBV15 NA TGTGCCACCAGCGGAGGGGGAAACACCATATATTTT CATSGGGNTIYF
TRBJ1-5 few TRBV6-5 NA TGTGCCAGCCTTAGGGATAGCAATCAGCCCCAGCATTTT CASLRDSNQPQHF
TRBJ1-2 NA TRBV5-1 NA TGCGCCAGCAGCATGGACGCTGAGGGCTACACCTTC CASSMDAEGYTF
TRBJ2-3 NA TRBV6-5 NA TGTGCCAGCAGTCCGATTATTAGGGGGACAGATACGCAGTATTTT CASSPIIRGTDTQYF
TRBJ1-5 NA TRBV18 NA TGTGCCAGCTCACCACCCTCGGGAACACACAATCAGCCCCAGCATTTT CASSPPSGTHNQPQHF
TRBJ2-7 NA TRBV11-3 NA TGTGCCAGCAGCTCTCAGGGATACGAGCAGTACTTC CASSSQGYEQYF
TRBJ2-6 NA TRBV30 TRBD1 TGTGCCTGGAGCAGGGACAGCCCCTCAGGGGCCAACGTCCTGACTTTC CAWSRDSPSGANVLTF
TRBJ2-2 NA TRBV25-1 TRBD1 TGTGCCAGCAGTGAGTCAAGGGGACAGGGGGCTCACACCGGGGAGCTGTTTTTT CASSESRGQGAHTGELFF
TRBJ2-3 NA TRBV7-2 NA TGTGCCAGCAGCAAAGGGGTAACAGATACGCAGTATTTT CASSKGVTDTQYF
TRBJ2-7 NA TRBV10-2 NA TGCGCCAGCAGTCCGAAGCCCGAGTCTCCTAACGAGCAGTACTTC CASSPKPESPNEQYF
TRBJ1-3 NA TRBV2 NA TGTGCCAGCAGTAGGGAATCCTTTTATAACTCTGGAAACACCATATATTTT CASSRESFYNSGNTIYF
TRBJ2-7 NA TRBV11-2 TRBD1 TGTGCCAGCAGCTTAGGTGGTCTTAGGACAGGGCCTAATTACGAGCAGTACTTC CASSLGGLRTGPNYEQYF
TRBJ2-2 once TRBV3-1/TRBV3-2 NA TGTGCCAGCAGCCAAGGCCCACGCACCGGGGAGCTGTTTTTT CASSQGPRTGELFF
TRBJ2-4 NA TRBV18 NA TGTGCCAGCTCACCAGGGGCGATGGGGAACATTCAGTACTTC CASSPGAMGNIQYF
TRBJ1-1 NA TRBV3-1/TRBV3-2 NA TGTGCCAGCAGCCACCACGACAGCGGGGGTTGGGCTTTCTTT CASSHHDSGGWAFF
TRBJ2-1 NA TRBV19 NA TGTGCCAGTAGTTCTTGGGACTCGGCCTACAATGAGCAGTTCTTC CASSSWDSAYNEQFF
TRBJ1-4 NA TRBV5-1 NA TGCGCCAGCAGCCCCCCCACGGGGGGGCTAGGAGAAAAACTGTTTTTT CASSPPTGGLGEKLFF
TRBJ1-1 NA TRBV9 NA TGTGCCAGCAGCGCCGTAGGGAGGTCCCCTTCTATGGCTTTCTTT CASSAVGRSPSMAFF
TRBJ1-5 NA TRBV6-2/TRBV6-3 NA TGTGCCAGCAGTCACGAGCAGCAGAGCAATCAGCCCCAGCATTTT CASSHEQQSNQPQHF
TRBJ1-4 NA TRBV7-2 NA TGTGCCAGCAGCCCTCTACAGGGCGGTTGGGAAAAACTGTTTTTT CASSPLQGGWEKLFF
TRBJ2-3 NA TRBV3-1/TRBV3-2 NA TGTGCCAGCAGCCAAGAGATCGGGCAGGGACGGGTAGATACGCAGTATTTT CASSQEIGQGRVDTQYF
TRBJ2-1 NA TRBV19 NA TGTGCCAGTAGTATCGGGACTGCCTCCTACAATGAGCAGTTCTTC CASSIGTASYNEQFF
TRBJ2-3 NA TRBV27 NA TGTGCCAGCAGTTTTTGGAGGGGGGGGCAAACAGATACGCAGTATTTT CASSFWRGGQTDTQYF
TRBJ1-2 NA TRBV18 NA TGTGCCAGCTCACCACCGGCACGGGGACTGTATGGCTACACCTTC CASSPPARGLYGYTF
TRBJ2-3 NA TRBV2 NA TGTGCCAGCAGTGAAGCGCGGTTGGCTGATACGCAGTATTTT CASSEARLADTQYF
TRBJ2-1 NA TRBV5-1 NA TGCGCCAGCAGCCCGGCCCCCTCCGGCAATGAGCAGTTCTTC CASSPAPSGNEQFF
TRBJ2-7 NA TRBV10-2 NA TGCGCCAGCAGTGAGTCCGTCCCAGGGCCCTACGAGCAGTACTTC CASSESVPGPYEQYF
TRBJ1-2 NA TRBV7-9 NA TGTGCCAGCAGCGATAGTACAGGGTATGGCTACACCTTC CASSDSTGYGYTF
TRBJ1-2 once TRBV9 TRBD1 TGTGCCAGCAGCGGGGGGGACAGCAGCTATGGCTACACCTTC CASSGGDSSYGYTF
TRBJ2-2 few TRBV4-2 NA TGTGCCAGCAGCCAAGATTATTTTGGGGTAGAGCTGTTTTTT CASSQDYFGVELFF
TRBJ1-6 NA TRBV4-1 NA TGCGCCAGCAGCCAAGAGGGCCTCTTGATTCTTAATTCACCCCTCCACTTT CASSQEGLLILNSPLHF